A selection of T cell receptor beta chains follows, all from one sample in a study of response to subunit inactivated influenza vaccine. TCRdb used MiXCR to reprocess the RT-PCR reads, holding one entry per CDR3 protein. The sample holds 700,000 to 900,000 distinct CDR3 sequences, about 20% seen once. Sequences were derived from PBMCs from blood, sampled around 5 days after vaccination. The receptor set was obtained from a man aged 45-65 years who received an inactivated influenza vaccine. The CDR3 runs from the conserved cysteine through the conserved F or W. The D gene is left open where the match is weak. Clone size is given for some rows only: seen once, a few or many times, or a class if the clone is expanded.

DNA	CDR3	size	length	D	V	J
TGTGCCTGGAGGGGATTTGGACAGGAAGAGACCCAGTACTTC	CAWRGFGQEETQYF	NA	14	TRBD1	TRBV30	TRBJ2-5
TGCGCCAGCAGCCAAGATGGAGGGACCGCCTACGAGCAGTACTTC	CASSQDGGTAYEQYF	few	15	NA	TRBV4-3	TRBJ2-7
TGTGCCAGCAGTTTTGGTGGGACAGGAAGCTATGGCTACACCTTC	CASSFGGTGSYGYTF	NA	15	TRBD1	TRBV12-3/TRBV12-4	TRBJ1-2
TGTGCCAGCAGTCAAATGGCGGTGGGGGAGCTGTTTTTT	CASSQMAVGELFF	NA	13	NA	TRBV6-2/TRBV6-3	TRBJ2-2
TGTGCCAGCAGCCAAACCTCCGAGCTAGCGGGAGGATCTGAGCAGTTCTTC	CASSQTSELAGGSEQFF	many	17	TRBD2	TRBV4-2	TRBJ2-1
TGTGCCAGCCACCGAGCTAACTATGGCTACACCTTC	CASHRANYGYTF	few	12	NA	TRBV6-5	TRBJ1-2
TGTGCCAGCAGCCAAGTCGACGAGTTGAACACTGAAGCTTTCTTT	CASSQVDELNTEAFF	few	15	NA	TRBV3-1	TRBJ1-1
TGCGCCAGCAGCCCAACCGGGACAGGGGGCTTTTTGTTGAACACTGAAGCTTTCTTT	CASSPTGTGGFLLNTEAFF	NA	19	TRBD1	TRBV4-1	TRBJ1-1
TGTGCCAGCAGAGCTCAGGGTGCAACTAATGAAAAACTGTTTTTT	CASRAQGATNEKLFF	NA	15	NA	TRBV12-3/TRBV12-4	TRBJ1-4
TGTGCCATCAGCGACGGACTAGCGGGAGATTGGGGTGGCTCCTACAATGAGCAGTTCTTC	CAISDGLAGDWGGSYNEQFF	few	20	TRBD2	TRBV10-3	TRBJ2-1
TGTGCCTGGAGTGAACTCCAAGGCCTGGTGGGCTACACCTTC	CAWSELQGLVGYTF	NA	14	NA	TRBV30	TRBJ1-2
TGTGCCAGCACCCTTCCGGGACAGGGCTACAATGAGCAGTTCTTC	CASTLPGQGYNEQFF	few	15	TRBD1	TRBV12-3/TRBV12-4	TRBJ2-1
TGTGCCAGCAGCCAAGACAGTTTCCGGGGCTACACCTTC	CASSQDSFRGYTF	NA	13	NA	TRBV4-2	TRBJ1-2
TGCGCCAGCAGCCATCACGGGGTCGGGGGATCCTACGAGCAGTACTTC	CASSHHGVGGSYEQYF	few	16	NA	TRBV4-3	TRBJ2-7
TGTGCCAGCAGTGGGACAGGGGGGGACAATGAGCAGTTCTTC	CASSGTGGDNEQFF	few	14	TRBD1	TRBV25-1	TRBJ2-1
TGCGCCAGCAGCTACGGGACACCGAACACCGGGGAGCTGTTTTTT	CASSYGTPNTGELFF	few	15	NA	TRBV4-1	TRBJ2-2
TGTGCCAGCAGCGCCTATAGCGGGAGGTACGAGACCCAGTACTTC	CASSAYSGRYETQYF	few	15	TRBD2	TRBV7-3	TRBJ2-5
TGCGCCAGCAGTTCGGGAACAGTCAAGAGCTCCTACGAGCAGTATTTC	CASSSGTVKSSYEQYF	few	16	NA	TRBV5-1	TRBJ2-7
TGTGCCAGCAGAAACCGGGCCGACGGCTACGAGCAGTACTTC	CASRNRADGYEQYF	NA	14	NA	TRBV6-1	TRBJ2-7
TGTGACAGCAGTACCGGGACTAGCGGGTTCTACAATGAGCAGTTCTTC	CDSSTGTSGFYNEQFF	NA	16	TRBD2	TRBV12-3/TRBV12-4	TRBJ2-1
TGTGCCAGCAGGAGGACAGTCAACGAGCAGTACTTC	CASRRTVNEQYF	many	12	NA	TRBV6-5	TRBJ2-7
TGTGCCAGCAGTTCCCTGACCCCAAACACCGGGGAGCTGTTTTTT	CASSSLTPNTGELFF	NA	15	NA	TRBV12-3/TRBV12-4	TRBJ2-2
TGTGCCAGTAGTAGGACAGAAGCGGAGGGAAAACTGTTTTTT	CASSRTEAEGKLFF	few	14	NA	TRBV19	TRBJ1-4
TGTGCCAGCAGCTTAGCGGCCAGCTCTATAACCTACAATGAGCAGTTCTTC	CASSLAASSITYNEQFF	NA	17	NA	TRBV7-2	TRBJ2-1
TGTGCCAGCGAGGAAAAGGCGAGCACTGAAGCTTTCTTT	CASEEKASTEAFF	many	13	NA	TRBV4-2	TRBJ1-1
TGTGCCAGCAGTGAATCCTCGGGCCACCAAGAGACCCAGTACTTC	CASSESSGHQETQYF	many	15	NA	TRBV25-1	TRBJ2-5
TGCGCCAGCAGCTTCGGGACTCCACGGGACAATGAGCAGTTCTTC	CASSFGTPRDNEQFF	NA	15	NA	TRBV5-1	TRBJ2-1
TGCAGTGCTAGAGATCGGGGGGTCTCCTACGAGCAGTACTTC	CSARDRGVSYEQYF	many	14	TRBD2	TRBV20-1	TRBJ2-7
TGCGCCAGCAGCCCAAAAGCGGGGACTGCCTACGAGCAGTACTTC	CASSPKAGTAYEQYF	few	15	TRBD2	TRBV5-1	TRBJ2-7
TGTGCCAGCATCCCGGGACACCCACGAGGAGATACGCAGTATTTT	CASIPGHPRGDTQYF	few	15	NA	TRBV5-5	TRBJ2-3
TGCGCCAGCAGCTTCGGTCAGGGGGTTGAAGCTTTCTTT	CASSFGQGVEAFF	NA	13	TRBD1	TRBV5-1	TRBJ1-1
TGTGCCAGCAGCAAATGCGACCCAGGAAGAGGGGGCCTACTGGACGAGCAGTACTTC	CASSKCDPGRGGLLDEQYF	NA	19	NA	TRBV21-1	TRBJ2-7